The T cell receptor (beta chain) described here comes from a study of blood T cell repertoires in COVID-19. Study-level background: Acute and convalescent COVID-19 samples came from the United States, Italy and Spain. In each case, the material was cDNA or gDNA derived from T cells, B-cell-depleted T cells, or PBMCs.

Followed longitudinally, the Seattle patients had been enrolled during active infection. In the authors' workflow: Researchers report that nucleated cell counts were estimated from reference gene primer amplification. Assay used: immunoSEQ multiplex PCR; TCRdb lists only in-frame clones, some missing. The V and J calls and clone size were taken over from that table, and D and trimming were inferred from the DNA. Here the sample spans about 350,000 clones, approximately 91% being singletons. Material for sequencing was peripheral blood. This clonotype originated in an older woman with COVID-19, enrolled during active disease.

The CDR3: CASSSLPQGANYGYTF. The CDR3 coding sequence is TGCGCCAGCAGCTCGCTCCCTCAGGGGGCGAACTATGGCTACACCTTC. This chain uses TRBV5-1 with TRBJ1-2; 8 bases line up with TRBD1. This CDR3 is 16 amino acids long. V lost 3 bases to trimming and J lost 2 bases; unmatched junction nucleotides: 9. In germline, CDR1 is SGHRS, CDR2 YFSETQ.